The rows below give T cell receptor beta chains drawn from one sample of a study of CD8 T cells in ankylosing spondylitis. TCRdb independently ran MiXCR on the 5' RACE reads; one entry per CDR3 protein. The data contain about 350,000 distinct CDR3 sequences, 20% to 25% of them singletons. The specimen sequenced was blood, either unsorted or a sorted T cell fraction (not recorded which). The receptor set was obtained from a male donor with ankylosing spondylitis or in good health (not recorded which). Both conserved end residues are part of each CDR3. D genes are given only for firm matches. Where a row states a size, it is once, few, many or the class of an expanded clone; other rows omit it.

j_gene: TRBJ2-5
v_gene: TRBV20-1
abundance: few
d_gene: TRBD2
CDR3nt: TGCAGTGCTAGAGATGGCTCTAGCGGGGGGAGGTGGGAGACCCAGTACTTC
CDR3aa: CSARDGSSGGRWETQYF

j_gene: TRBJ2-3
v_gene: TRBV10-3
abundance: once
d_gene: -
CDR3nt: TGTGCCATCAGTGAGTTTGCAGATACGCAGTATTTT
CDR3aa: CAISEFADTQYF

j_gene: TRBJ2-5
v_gene: TRBV9
abundance: -
d_gene: -
CDR3nt: TGTGCCAGCAGCGTAGGATATCGCGGAGTAATCGAGACCCAGTACTTC
CDR3aa: CASSVGYRGVIETQYF

j_gene: TRBJ2-3
v_gene: TRBV29-1
abundance: -
d_gene: -
CDR3nt: TGCAGCGCTGGTCCGGGGGGCGGGACAGATACGCAGTATTTT
CDR3aa: CSAGPGGGTDTQYF

j_gene: TRBJ2-1
v_gene: TRBV13
abundance: -
d_gene: -
CDR3nt: TGTGCCAGCAGCTTAGCGGGGGAGGACTCCTACAATGAGCAGTTCTTC
CDR3aa: CASSLAGEDSYNEQFF

j_gene: TRBJ2-1
v_gene: TRBV20-1
abundance: -
d_gene: -
CDR3nt: TGCAGTGCCATAAGTCGGGACATAACCTACAATGAGCAGTTCTTC
CDR3aa: CSAISRDITYNEQFF

j_gene: TRBJ2-3
v_gene: TRBV28
abundance: -
d_gene: -
CDR3nt: TGTGCCAGCAGCCGCTGGGGACGGCCAACCACAGATACGCAGTATTTT
CDR3aa: CASSRWGRPTTDTQYF

j_gene: TRBJ2-5
v_gene: TRBV4-1
abundance: -
d_gene: -
CDR3nt: TGCGCCAGCAGCCAAGGGACGGGGGAGACCCAGTACTTC
CDR3aa: CASSQGTGETQYF

j_gene: TRBJ2-7
v_gene: TRBV29-1
abundance: few
d_gene: -
CDR3nt: TGCAGCGTTGGATCGGGTGCCGGCTACGAGCAGTACTTC
CDR3aa: CSVGSGAGYEQYF

j_gene: TRBJ1-1
v_gene: TRBV5-1
abundance: few
d_gene: -
CDR3nt: TGCGCCAGCAGATGGGGGAACACTGAAGCTTTCTTT
CDR3aa: CASRWGNTEAFF

j_gene: TRBJ2-3
v_gene: TRBV19
abundance: once
d_gene: TRBD2
CDR3nt: TGTGCCAGTAGTATAAGCGGGGGAGATACGCAGTATTTT
CDR3aa: CASSISGGDTQYF

j_gene: TRBJ2-1
v_gene: TRBV15
abundance: -
d_gene: -
CDR3nt: TGTGCCACCAGCAGAGATAGGGGGGTCTACAATGAGCAGTTCTTC
CDR3aa: CATSRDRGVYNEQFF

j_gene: TRBJ2-7
v_gene: TRBV4-1
abundance: -
d_gene: -
CDR3nt: TGCGCCAGCAGCCAAGATCGGCACATTAGCTACGAGCAGTACTTC
CDR3aa: CASSQDRHISYEQYF

j_gene: TRBJ2-5
v_gene: TRBV7-7
abundance: -
d_gene: -
CDR3nt: TGTGCCAGCAGCCTACATTCGGGCAGCCAAGAGACCCAGTACTTC
CDR3aa: CASSLHSGSQETQYF

j_gene: TRBJ1-2
v_gene: TRBV20-1
abundance: -
d_gene: -
CDR3nt: TGCAGTGCCCTTAAGTGGGGTGACACCTTC
CDR3aa: CSALKWGDTF